This T cell receptor (beta chain) was identified in a study of blood T cell repertoires in COVID-19. Study background: Italy, Spain and the United States were the sources of the convalescent and acute COVID-19 samples. From T cells, B-cell-depleted T cells, or PBMCs came the material, which was cDNA or gDNA.

As processed by the authors: How many nucleated cells were present was estimated from reference gene primer amplification. Produced via immunoSEQ multiplex PCR; TCRdb's table is partial and in-frame only. The V and J calls and clone size are taken from that table; D and trimming were inferred from the DNA. The sample has 89,000 or so clones, around 85% seen once. Per germline, CDR1 MNHEY and CDR2 SMNVEV (reference sequence). The length of the CDR3 is 18 residues. V shed 5 bases and J 7 bases; nucleotides not matched to a gene: 18. This clonotype was obtained from a man at least 80 years old with acute or convalescent COVID-19. The material sequenced was peripheral blood. The J gene is TRBJ1-5, the V gene TRBV27; 9 bases match TRBD1. CDR3 nucleotides: TGTGCCAGCAGTCCCCTACCATCCTTAACAGGGGGCGGACAGCCCCAGCATTTT. This sequence encodes CASSPLPSLTGGGQPQHF.